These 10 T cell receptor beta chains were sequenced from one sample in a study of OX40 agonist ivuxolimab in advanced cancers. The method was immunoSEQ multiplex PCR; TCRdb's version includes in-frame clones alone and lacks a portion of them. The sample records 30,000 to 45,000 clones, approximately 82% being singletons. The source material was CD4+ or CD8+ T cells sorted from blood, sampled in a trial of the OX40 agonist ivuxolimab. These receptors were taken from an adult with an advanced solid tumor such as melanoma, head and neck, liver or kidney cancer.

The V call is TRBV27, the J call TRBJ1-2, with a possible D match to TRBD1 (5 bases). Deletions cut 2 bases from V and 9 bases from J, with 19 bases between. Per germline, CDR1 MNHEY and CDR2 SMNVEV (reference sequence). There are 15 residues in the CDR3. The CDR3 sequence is CASSLTGTGGYSYTF. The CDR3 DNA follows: TGTGCCAGCAGTTTAACAGGAACTGGCGGTTATAGCTACACCTTC.

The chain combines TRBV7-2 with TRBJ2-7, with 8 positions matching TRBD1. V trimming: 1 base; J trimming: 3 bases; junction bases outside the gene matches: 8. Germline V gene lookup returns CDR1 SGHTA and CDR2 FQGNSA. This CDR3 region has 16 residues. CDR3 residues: CASSLGAGGGRYEQYF. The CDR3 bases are TGTGCCAGCAGCTTAGGGGCAGGGGGCGGTCGCTACGAGCAGTACTTC.

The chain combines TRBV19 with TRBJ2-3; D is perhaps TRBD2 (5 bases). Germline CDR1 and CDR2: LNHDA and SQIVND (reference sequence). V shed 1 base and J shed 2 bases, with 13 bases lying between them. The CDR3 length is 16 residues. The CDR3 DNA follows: TGTGCCAGTAGTATAGGGCAGCCGACTATCACAGATACGCAGTATTTT. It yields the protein CASSIGQPTITDTQYF.

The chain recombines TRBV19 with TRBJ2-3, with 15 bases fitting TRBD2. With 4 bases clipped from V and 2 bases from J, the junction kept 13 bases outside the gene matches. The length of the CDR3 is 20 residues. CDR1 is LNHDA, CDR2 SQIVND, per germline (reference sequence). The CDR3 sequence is CASSTGPQGLAGGYTDTQYF. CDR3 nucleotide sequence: TGTGCCAGTAGTACGGGACCCCAAGGACTAGCGGGGGGGTACACAGATACGCAGTATTTT.

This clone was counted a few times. The CDR3 DNA reads TGTGCCAGCAGTTACTTGGACAGGGTGAACTCACCCCTCCACTTT. It codes for CASSYLDRVNSPLHF. The rearrangement uses TRBV6-5 and TRBJ1-6; 8 bases are shared with TRBD1. This CDR3 is built from 15 residues. Germline V CDR1 and CDR2: MNHEY, SVGAGI. Trimming removed 1 base from V and 10 bases from J; junction bases left unmatched: 6.

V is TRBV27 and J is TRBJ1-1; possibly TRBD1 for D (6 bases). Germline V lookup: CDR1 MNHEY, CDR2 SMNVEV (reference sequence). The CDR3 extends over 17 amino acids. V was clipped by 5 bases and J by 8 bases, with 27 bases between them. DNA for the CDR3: TGTGCCAGCAGTCCCCTCGACTCGTCGGGGGCAACCAACGAAGCTTTCTTT. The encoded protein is CASSPLDSSGATNEAFF.

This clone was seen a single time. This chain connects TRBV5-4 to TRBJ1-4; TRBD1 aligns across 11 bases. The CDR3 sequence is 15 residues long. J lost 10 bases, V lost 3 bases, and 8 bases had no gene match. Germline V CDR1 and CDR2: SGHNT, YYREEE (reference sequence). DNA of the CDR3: TGTGCCAGCAGCTCACCGGGACAGGGGGTTTCAAAACTGTTTTTT. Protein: CASSSPGQGVSKLFF. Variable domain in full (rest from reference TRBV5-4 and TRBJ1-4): ETGVTQSPTHLIKTRGQQVTLRCSSQSGHNTVSWYQQALGQGPQFIFQYYREEENGRGNFPPRFSGLQFPNYSSELNVNALELDDSALYLCASSSPGQGVSKLFFGSGTQLSVL.

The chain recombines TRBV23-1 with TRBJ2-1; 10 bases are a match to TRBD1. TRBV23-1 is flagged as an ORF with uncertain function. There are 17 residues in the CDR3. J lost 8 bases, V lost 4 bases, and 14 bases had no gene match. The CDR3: CASSPPTWDRGRDEQFF. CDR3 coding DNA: TGCGCCAGCAGTCCCCCGACCTGGGACAGGGGACGGGATGAGCAGTTCTTC.

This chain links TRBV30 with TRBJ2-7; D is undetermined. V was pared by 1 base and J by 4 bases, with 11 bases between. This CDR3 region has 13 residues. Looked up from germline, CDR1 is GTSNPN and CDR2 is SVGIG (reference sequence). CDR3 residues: CAWSGGVGYEQYF. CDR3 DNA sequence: TGTGCCTGGAGTGGGGGTGTGGGGTACGAGCAGTACTTC.

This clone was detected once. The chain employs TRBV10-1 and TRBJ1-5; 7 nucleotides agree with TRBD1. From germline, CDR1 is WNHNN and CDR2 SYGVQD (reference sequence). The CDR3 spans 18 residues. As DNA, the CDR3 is TGCGCGAAGCAGGGGGAGACAGGGAGTAGATGTGGCAATCAGCCCCAGCATTTT. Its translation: CAKQGETGSRCGNQPQHF.